This T cell receptor (beta chain) was sequenced for a study of T cell changes during pregnancy in multiple sclerosis (dated by TCRdb to between 2018 and 2021). At the level of the whole study: The study looked at changes in the T cell repertoire across pregnancy in women with multiple sclerosis.

On this clone: Its target antigen remains unknown. Within one base of it there is no much larger clone, and no base qualities were kept.

Library method: the immunoSEQ multiplex PCR assay. TCRdb holds this immuneACCESS table with in-frame rearrangements only. Some clones are missing; in checked studies, unresolved V genes explain under half, and the rest has no known cause. This sample gives roughly 39,000 clones in total; around nine tenths of them show up just once. The ten biggest clones cover over 0.4% of the sample. According to the germline V gene, CDR1 reads SGHVS and CDR2 reads FNYEAQ. Including cysteine and phenylalanine, the CDR3 has 13 amino acids. Left in the record is the CDR3 DNA by itself, 39 bases read in frame from the first base. Trimming costs V 6 bases and J 1 base, and their ends lie 9 bases apart.

The V gene is TRBV7-6 and the J gene is TRBJ1-1; the D region possibly corresponds to TRBD1 (5 bases align). The sequences come from CD4+ T cells from peripheral blood mononuclear cells, collected in the first trimester of pregnancy. The clonotype originates from a female donor in good health, enrolled as a control in a pregnancy study. The nucleotides are TGTGCCAGCAGTCGAGGACAGAACACTGAAGCTTTCTTT. Its translation reads: CASSRGQNTEAFF. Reference TRBV7-6 and TRBJ1-1 proteins supply the regions before and after the CDR3; the full variable domain is: GAGVSQSPRYKVTKRGQDVALRCDPISGHVSLYWYRQALGQGPEFLTYFNYEAQQDKSGLPNDRFSAERPEGSISTLTIQRTEQRDSAMYRCASSRGQNTEAFFGQGTRLTVV.